The following is a T cell receptor (beta chain) sequence with its context. Its recognized antigen is unknown. Within one base of it there is no much larger clone, and no base qualities were kept. The germline V gene (reference sequence) gives CDR1 as MNHEY and CDR2 as SMNVEV. Here V drops 3 bases and J drops 7 bases, and the junction holds 0 bases not matched to any gene. From the cysteine up to the phenylalanine, the CDR3 has a length of 12 residues. Here the CDR3 DNA is all that survives: 36 bases in frame from base 1. The sample comes from a study of blood T cell repertoires in COVID-19 (TCRdb year 2020). Notes on the research overall: Collaborator samples came from the United States, Italy and Spain and covered acute and convalescent phases of COVID-19. The prospective study material was composed of cDNA or gDNA derived from T cells, B-cell-depleted T cells, or PBMCs. Deeply sampled blood TCRbeta repertoires from subjects exposed to, actively infected with, or recovered from COVID-19 were included in the dataset. The repertoires were made available in a free public database intended to serve as a resource for research on the immune response to SARS-CoV-2. The samples were drawn from two sources: the first 160 participants of the ongoing ImmuneRACE study, and fewer than 1,500 subjects contributed by 6 global collaborators. The sample metadata nearly always contained a de-identified subject ID, COVID-19 status, age in years and sex. Where available, HLA class I and class II types were taken from metadata supplied by the sample provider and were not determined by assay-based typing. Broad study findings and their caveats: How much clinical and demographic metadata was included differed by source and by participant, and the metadata was provided uncurated.

The immunoSEQ Assay, a bias-controlled multiplex PCR, was used to amplify TCRbeta CDR3 regions from genomic DNA. The published analysis was carried out like this. The number of nucleated cells in each sample was estimated from the amplification of reference gene primers within the assay. Sequence reads were collapsed and filtered to measure the absolute abundance of every unique TCRbeta CDR3 rearrangement. For each sample, productive Simpson clonality was calculated as the square root of Simpson's diversity index across productive rearrangements. Entries here come from immuneACCESS through TCRdb and include only in-frame sequences with V and J called. Some clones fail to appear in such tables; in the studies checked, an unresolved V gene covers under half of the shortfall, and the cause of the remainder is unknown. V and J calls and clone size are copied from that table; D and trimming were computed from the DNA. This sample lists over 140,000 clones; 60% to 85% were detected once. Of the sample, approximately 4.5% is held by the ten largest clones.

Collaborating institutions collected whole blood in K2EDTA tubes following their own protocols. For TCRbeta analysis, collaborators shipped samples in one of three forms: frozen whole blood, isolated PBMCs, or DNA extracted from either of those sample types. The V gene is TRBV27 and the J gene is TRBJ2-1; 7 junctional bases match TRBD2. The clonotype comes from a woman aged 80 or older with active or convalescent COVID-19. Sequences were obtained from peripheral blood. The CDR3 has the sequence CASSFSGNEQFF. The DNA is as follows: TGTGCCAGCAGTTTTAGCGGGAATGAGCAGTTCTTC.